This TCR beta chain was observed in a study of technical replicates of blood from a few donors. Here immunoSEQ multiplex PCR was the method, and the copy in TCRdb shows in-frame clones only, minus some. The table has 55,000 to 75,000 clones, 92% seen once. Germline CDR1 is LGHNA and CDR2 is YNFKEQ. The CDR3 has 15 amino acids. V gave up 0 bases and J gave up 0 bases, with 9 bases separating them. This sequence originates from a human donor in good health. The chain recombines TRBV4-2 with TRBJ2-7; the D is unclear. Sequencing input: T cells isolated from PBMCs. CDR3 sequence: CASSQEAVISYEQYF. The CDR3 DNA reads as TGTGCCAGCAGCCAAGAGGCTGTTATCTCCTACGAGCAGTACTTC.